These 13 T cell receptor beta chains were sequenced from one sample in a study of Tregs in tolerant kidney transplant recipients. The protocol was immunoSEQ multiplex PCR, while the TCRdb copy is restricted to in-frame clones and leaves out a portion. The table has 50,000 to 85,000 clones, 80% to 95% seen once. Sequenced here: CD8+ T cells from blood, sampled before the transplant. The receptors shown here come from a human donor who received a combined kidney and bone marrow transplant.

V is TRBV5-4 and J is TRBJ2-7, with D possibly TRBD1 on 6 matching bases. The CDR3 spans 14 residues. Trimming stripped 2 bases from V and 5 bases from J, with 14 bases between. CDR1 and CDR2 from the germline V gene are SGHNT and YYREEE (reference sequence). CDR3 sequence (DNA): TGTGCCAGCAGCTTACGTGGACAGCCAAACGAGCAGTACTTC. It specifies CASSLRGQPNEQYF.

The chain employs TRBV5-5 and TRBJ1-6; D gene uncertain. The CDR3 loop spans 13 amino acids. CDR1 is SGHKS, CDR2 YYEKEE, per germline (reference sequence). With 4 bases removed from V and 8 bases from J, the gap between germline ends came to 10 bases. In nucleotides, the CDR3 is TGTGCCAGCAGCCTCGGTGTCCATTCACCCCTCCACTTT. This encodes CASSLGVHSPLHF.

The gene calls are TRBV7-6 and TRBJ2-3; D is perhaps TRBD2 (6 bases). In germline, CDR1 is SGHVS, CDR2 FNYEAQ. V was shortened by 1 base and J by 5 bases, with 19 bases between the two germline ends. The CDR3 has 17 amino acids. The CDR3 region has the DNA TGTGCCAGCAGCTTAGAGTGGACTATCCTACCGGGAGATACGCAGTATTTT. Protein product: CASSLEWTILPGDTQYF.

The genes are TRBV7-6 and TRBJ2-1; possibly TRBD1 for D (6 bases). The CDR3 consists of 16 residues. Trimming cost V 3 bases and J 1 base, with 13 bases left between them. CDR1 SGHVS and CDR2 FNYEAQ come from the germline V gene. The CDR3 region has the DNA TGTGCCAGCAGCTTTCTACCAACAGGGTCCTACAATGAGCAGTTCTTC. Protein: CASSFLPTGSYNEQFF.

This chain links TRBV7-9 with TRBJ1-1; D is uncertain. Looked up from germline, CDR1 is SEHNR and CDR2 is FQNEAQ (reference sequence). V lost 5 bases, J lost 6 bases, and 13 bases lay in between. The CDR3 consists of 13 residues. CDR3 in DNA: TGTGCCAGCAGCCTCCTGCTAGTCGCTGAAGCTTTCTTT. Its protein product is CASSLLLVAEAFF. Combining the CDR3 with reference TRBV7-9 and TRBJ1-1 gives the whole variable domain DTGVSQNPRHKITKRGQNVTFRCDPISEHNRLYWYRQTLGQGPEFLTYFQNEAQLEKSRLLSDRFSAERPKGSFSTLEIQRTEQGDSAMYLCASSLLLVAEAFFGQGTRLTVV.

The V gene is TRBV7-9, the J gene TRBJ2-3; 7 bases map to TRBD2. Germline CDR1 reads SEHNR; CDR2 reads FQNEAQ (reference sequence). This CDR3 contains 13 residues. V lost 11 bases and J lost 2; bases outside the gene matches: 7. CDR3 in amino acids: CAGRGKFTDTQYF. CDR3 DNA sequence: TGTGCCGGGCGGGGGAAGTTCACAGATACGCAGTATTTT. Full variable domain (remainder filled in from reference TRBV7-9 and TRBJ2-3): DTGVSQNPRHKITKRGQNVTFRCDPISEHNRLYWYRQTLGQGPEFLTYFQNEAQLEKSRLLSDRFSAERPKGSFSTLEIQRTEQGDSAMYLCAGRGKFTDTQYFGPGTRLTVL.

This clone appeared a single time. The chain uses TRBV7-2 and TRBJ2-1, with 13 positions matching TRBD2. This CDR3 is built from 16 residues. V shed 1 base, J shed 9 bases, and the junction held 6 bases outside the gene matches. Germline loops: CDR1 SGHTA, CDR2 FQGNSA. CDR3 DNA: TGTGCCAGCAGCTTAGGTACTGGACTAGCGGGGGTTGAGCAGTTCTTC. Residues: CASSLGTGLAGVEQFF. Supplemented by reference TRBV7-2 and TRBJ2-1, the full variable domain reads GAGVSQSPSNKVTEKGKDVELRCDPISGHTALYWYRQSLGQGLEFLIYFQGNSAPDKSGLPSDRFSAERTGGSVSTLTIQRTQQEDSAVYLCASSLGTGLAGVEQFFGPGTRLTVL.

Worth noting for this clone: One end of the junction does not line up with germline, which may come from a read error. Other DNA sequences in this sample translate to the same CDR3. The V call is TRBV7-2, the J call TRBJ1-6, with D tentatively TRBD1 (6 bases). The CDR3 sequence is 16 residues long. Germline V gene data show CDR1 as SGHTA and CDR2 as FQGNSA. CDR3 sequence: CASSSGVGSYNSPLHF. The CDR3 nucleotides read TGTGCCAGCAGCTCAGGGGTCGGCTCCTATAATTCCCCCCTCCACTTT.

The chain carries TRBV29-1 and TRBJ2-5, with D maybe TRBD2 (5 bases). Trimming left V 5 bases short and J 5 bases short, with 15 bases between. The CDR3 covers 13 residues. Germline CDR1 reads SQVTM; CDR2 reads ANQGSEA. CDR3 amino acids: CSVFPGLGETQYF. Written as DNA, the CDR3 is TGCAGCGTTTTCCCGGGGTTAGGGGAGACCCAGTACTTC.

CDR3 DNA: TGCGCCAGCAGCACACAGGGGGCCGGGACTGAAGCTTTCTTT. Protein: CASSTQGAGTEAFF. This chain links TRBV4-1 with TRBJ1-1; 9 bases fit TRBD1. Per the germline V gene, CDR1 is MGHRA and CDR2 is YSYEKL. The CDR3 contains 14 residues. J gave up 5 bases and V 5 bases, and 6 bases lay outside the gene matches.

V gene TRBV11-2 combines with J gene TRBJ1-1, with 7 bases matching TRBD1. Germline CDR1 is SGHAT and CDR2 is FQNNGV. The CDR3 runs 15 residues. J lost 4 bases, V lost 1 base, and 6 bases had no gene match. CDR3 coding DNA: TGTGCCAGCAGCTTAGGTGAGGGGGCGATCACTGAAGCTTTCTTT. This translates into CASSLGEGAITEAFF.

The chain has TRBV13 and TRBJ2-2; 11 nucleotides line up with TRBD2. Trimming removed 5 bases from V and 3 bases from J; junction bases left unmatched: 2. Germline lookup yields CDR1 PRHDT and CDR2 FYEKMQ (reference sequence). This CDR3 comprises 15 residues. CDR3 region: CASSEGLADTGELFF. In DNA, the CDR3 is TGTGCCAGCAGCGAGGGACTAGCGGACACCGGGGAGCTGTTTTTT.

The chain links TRBV19 to TRBJ1-1, with 8 positions matching TRBD1. The V segment lost 3 bases and the J segment 5 bases; nucleotides outside the gene matches: 8. The CDR3 spans 15 residues. Germline CDR1 LNHDA, CDR2 SQIVND (reference sequence). The CDR3 region has the DNA TGTGCCAGTAGTATTGAGGCAGGGGGCTTAACTGAAGCTTTCTTT. Protein product: CASSIEAGGLTEAFF.